This TCR beta chain was obtained from a study of cytomegalovirus exposure and HLA in healthy donors. To note about this clone: Antigen specificity is unknown.

General study results and limits: Because they were indistinguishable, some V segments, including TRBV6-2 and TRBV6-3, were excluded. Further analysis was carried out later, and it showed several of the most significant clusters appearing linked to common viral pathogens. Rare TCR sequences dominated, though some public TCRs recurred in many donors.

Deletions cut 3 bases from V and 5 bases from J, with 16 bases between. There are 15 residues in the CDR3. Germline lookup yields CDR1 ENHRY and CDR2 SYGVKD. This PCR relied on a set of 60 Vbeta primers and 13 Jbeta primers. Original handling: Later, an analysis found about 77 million unique TCR beta chains, and approximately 10 million of these were shared. Clones were read by immunoSEQ multiplex PCR, and TCRdb kept only the in-frame ones, dropping some. V, J and clone size were drawn from that table, and D and trimming were deduced from the DNA. The data contain about 200,000 clones, approximately 85% of them singletons.

The sequence came from a woman in her thirties or forties in good health and CMV-seronegative. The sample was PBMCs. The chain combines TRBV10-3 with TRBJ1-1, with D perhaps matching TRBD1 (6 bases). Here the CDR3 reads CAISERSGVGTEAFF. The CDR3 bases are TGTGCCATCAGTGAACGATCAGGGGTTGGAACTGAAGCTTTCTTT.